Following are 14 T cell receptor beta chains from one sample sequenced in a study of response to subunit inactivated influenza vaccine (dated by TCRdb to 2016 to 2019). Library method: RT-PCR. TCRdb names Illumina HiSeq 2500 as the instrument used. TCRdb took the public reads, trimmed them with fastp at Q25, ran MiXCR for clone calling and kept in-frame beta chains. Under each unique CDR3 protein, matching rows form one entry showing the most common genes and DNA. The sample includes 500,000 to 600,000 distinct CDR3 sequences, with approximately 7.6% observed a single time. The top ten hold under 15% of the sample. The sample here was PBMCs from blood, taken around 25 months after vaccination. The source is a man between 45 and 75 years old who received an inactivated influenza vaccine. Donor details come from another sample of the same person, matched by shared clones.

This clonotype was seen ten or more times. This chain uses TRBV10-3 with TRBJ1-2; D uncertain. This CDR3 comprises 14 residues. The germline CDR1 and CDR2 sequences are ENHRY and SYGVKD. V was clipped by 11 bases and J by 4 bases, with 20 bases between them. For the CDR3, the DNA is TGTGCCTCCAAGAGACTGGTTGAAGGCTATGGCTACACCTTC. The encoded protein is CASKRLVEGYGYTF.

The gene calls are TRBV4-1 and TRBJ2-7; D could derive from TRBD1 or TRBD2 (6 bases each). Trimming shortened V by 1 base and J by 3 bases, and 19 bases separated the two germline ends. Germline CDR1 is MGHRA and CDR2 is YSYEKL. This CDR3 spans 17 amino acids. This chain's CDR3 is CASSQGLPGGTRYEQYF. The CDR3 nucleotides are TGCGCCAGCAGCCAAGGTCTTCCCGGGGGCACCCGCTACGAGCAGTACTTC.

J is TRBJ2-1 and V is TRBV7-9, with 7 bases lining up with TRBD2. V shed 6 bases and J 5 bases; nucleotides not matched to a gene: 7. Germline V lookup: CDR1 SEHNR, CDR2 FQNEAQ (reference sequence). The CDR3 is 14 amino acids. Written as DNA, the CDR3 is TGTGCCAGCAGACGACTAGCTAGCGACAATGAGCAGTTCTTC. This encodes CASRRLASDNEQFF.

V is TRBV3-1 and J is TRBJ2-2; 9 bases are shared with TRBD2. The V gene's germline CDR1 is LGHDT and CDR2 YNNKEL (reference sequence). The CDR3 spans 16 residues. V lost 4 bases, J lost 6 bases, and 9 bases stayed unmatched. The CDR3 region is CASSPLGRGGPGELFF. CDR3 in DNA: TGTGCCAGCAGCCCCCTGGGGCGGGGGGGCCCCGGGGAGCTGTTTTTT.

The chain joins TRBV9 to TRBJ2-3, with 9 positions matching TRBD2. Germline CDR1 reads SGDLS; CDR2 reads YYNGEE. J was trimmed by 2 bases and V by 2 bases; bases with no gene match: 6. The CDR3 runs 16 residues. In nucleotides, the CDR3 is TGTGCCAGCAGCGTTTGGCGGGAGGGCCTCACAGATACGCAGTATTTT. It specifies CASSVWREGLTDTQYF.

The chain couples TRBV7-9 to TRBJ1-2, with 7 bases lining up with TRBD1. CDR1 SEHNR and CDR2 FQNEAQ come from the germline V gene (reference sequence). V was clipped by 5 bases and J by 8 bases; unmatched bases: 14. The CDR3 contains 15 residues. The CDR3 is CASSPRNRGLGGYTF. The CDR3 DNA sequence: TGTGCCAGCAGCCCAAGGAACAGGGGACTAGGCGGCTACACCTTC.

This clonotype was observed many times. For the CDR3, the DNA is TGTGCCAGCACCCCCTGGGGAGGGGATGAAAAACTGTTTTTT. Translation gives CASTPWGGDEKLFF. This chain links TRBV7-8 with TRBJ1-4; D may be TRBD1 (5 bases). Germline CDR1 and CDR2: SGHVS and FQNEAQ. V was clipped by 7 bases and J by 6 bases, with 15 bases between them. There are 14 residues in the CDR3. The full variable domain, rest sourced from reference TRBV7-8 and TRBJ1-4, is GAGVSQSPRYKVAKRGQDVALRCDPISGHVSLFWYQQALGQGPEFLTYFQNEAQLDKSGLPSDRFFAERPEGSVSTLKIQRTQQEDSAVYLCASTPWGGDEKLFFGSGTQLSVL.

This clonotype occurred a few times. J is TRBJ2-1 and V is TRBV5-8; 9 bases fit TRBD2. In germline, CDR1 is SGHTS, CDR2 YDEGEE. The ends lost 4 bases at V and 10 bases at J; junction bases unmatched: 9. The CDR3 has 14 residues. The CDR3 DNA reads TGTGCCAGCAGCCCCGGGACTAGCCGGCGGGAGCAGTTCTTC. It is translated as CASSPGTSRREQFF.

This clonotype was seen ten or more times. The J gene is TRBJ2-7, the V gene TRBV20-1; D not certain. The CDR3 covers 13 residues. CDR1 is DFQATT and CDR2 is SNEGSKA in the germline V gene (reference sequence). V was pared by 6 bases and J by 2 bases, with 14 bases between. The CDR3 nucleotides are TGCAGTGCCTCGTCCGGCCAGGCCTACGAGCAGTACTTC. Its protein is CSASSGQAYEQYF.

The CDR3 reads CASSLSWGDLYNEQFF. The CDR3 nucleotides read TGTGCCAGCAGTTTATCCTGGGGGGATTTATACAATGAGCAGTTCTTC. The V gene is TRBV27, the J gene TRBJ2-1; D is possibly TRBD2 (6 bases). V dropped 0 bases and J dropped 4 bases, with 13 bases sitting between them. This CDR3 has 16 amino acids. Germline CDR1 and CDR2: MNHEY and SMNVEV (reference sequence).

The CDR3 sequence: CASSLQGRNTIYF. The CDR3 DNA is TGTGCCAGCAGCCTACAGGGGAGGAACACCATATATTTT. This chain connects TRBV7-2 to TRBJ1-3, with TRBD1 matching 7 bases. This CDR3 is built from 13 residues. From germline, CDR1 is SGHTA and CDR2 FQGNSA. V dropped 5 bases and J dropped 7; count of bases not matched to a gene: 5.

This clonotype turned up a few times. The chain employs TRBV3-1 and TRBJ2-7; the match to TRBD1 covers 9 bases. J lost 3 bases, V lost 1 base, and 1 base had no gene match. Germline V gene lookup returns CDR1 LGHDT and CDR2 YNNKEL (reference sequence). The CDR3 is 14 amino acids. The CDR3 loop reads CASSQGGQGYEQYF. As DNA, the CDR3 is TGTGCCAGCAGCCAAGGGGGACAGGGCTACGAGCAGTACTTC.

This clonotype was seen repeatedly, ten times or more. The chain recombines TRBV10-3 with TRBJ2-1; 11 bases are a match to TRBD2. The CDR3 is 14 residues long. Trimming took 2 bases from V and 7 from J; bases not matched to a gene: 1. Germline V CDR1 and CDR2: ENHRY, SYGVKD. The CDR3 sequence is CAISETSGRNEQFF. CDR3 DNA: TGTGCCATCAGTGAGACTAGCGGGAGAAATGAGCAGTTCTTC.

The table lists this clonotype with a few counts. The rearrangement links TRBV28 to TRBJ1-1; D unresolved. The CDR3 contains 15 residues. V was cut by 7 bases and J by 0 bases, with 15 bases left in between. The germline V gene encodes CDR1 MDHEN and CDR2 SYDVKM. DNA for the CDR3: TGTGCCAGCACCGAGGGCCTCCCGATGAACACTGAAGCTTTCTTT. It codes for CASTEGLPMNTEAFF.